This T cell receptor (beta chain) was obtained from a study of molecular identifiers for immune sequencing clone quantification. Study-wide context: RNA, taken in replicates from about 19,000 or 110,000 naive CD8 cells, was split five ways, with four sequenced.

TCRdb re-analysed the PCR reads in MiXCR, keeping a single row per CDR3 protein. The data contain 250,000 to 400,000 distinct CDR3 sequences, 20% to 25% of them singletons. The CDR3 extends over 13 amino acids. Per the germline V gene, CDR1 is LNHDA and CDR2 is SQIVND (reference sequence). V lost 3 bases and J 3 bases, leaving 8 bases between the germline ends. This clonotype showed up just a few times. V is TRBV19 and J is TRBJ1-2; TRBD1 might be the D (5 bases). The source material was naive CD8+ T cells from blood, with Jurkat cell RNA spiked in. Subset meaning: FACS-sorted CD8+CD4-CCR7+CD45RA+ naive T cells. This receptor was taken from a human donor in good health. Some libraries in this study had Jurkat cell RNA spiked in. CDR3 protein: CASSIQGDYGYTF. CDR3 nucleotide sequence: TGTGCCAGTAGTATCCAGGGAGACTATGGCTACACCTTC.